A single sample gave rise to the 25 T cell receptor beta chains below, sequenced in a study of radiation and T cells in renal cell carcinoma. Indicated time point: blood 4 weeks post-SBRT, at nephrectomy. The treatment: 15 Gy SBRT to primary tumor, nephrectomy 4 weeks later. Clones were read by immunoSEQ multiplex PCR, and TCRdb kept only the in-frame ones, dropping some. This table has around 170,000 clones, roughly 90% appearing once. The sequencing here drew on blood, taken from a patient whose treatment included radiotherapy and nephrectomy. The receptors originated from a woman aged 50 to 60 with renal cell carcinoma.

The gene calls are TRBV6-6 and TRBJ2-1; D is perhaps TRBD1 (5 bases). The germline V and J ends were trimmed by 8 bases and 3 bases, with 17 bases remaining between them. This CDR3 has 15 residues. The germline CDR1 and CDR2 sequences are MNHNY and SVGAGI (reference sequence). The CDR3 here is CASGKQANNYNEQFF. The CDR3 region has the DNA TGTGCCAGCGGAAAACAGGCCAACAACTACAATGAGCAGTTCTTC.

The V gene is TRBV9, the J gene TRBJ2-5; 16 bases are shared with TRBD2. V shed 3 bases and J 3 bases; nucleotides not matched to a gene: 5. CDR3 length equals 17 residues. CDR1 is SGDLS and CDR2 is YYNGEE in the germline V gene. The CDR3 protein is CASSEGTSGGVKETQYF. The CDR3 bases are TGTGCCAGCAGCGAAGGGACTAGCGGGGGGGTGAAAGAGACCCAGTACTTC. Based on the CDR3 plus reference TRBV9 and TRBJ2-5, the full variable domain is DSGVTQTPKHLITATGQRVTLRCSPRSGDLSVYWYQQSLDQGLQFLIQYYNGEERAKGNILERFSAQQFPDLHSELNLSSLELGDSALYFCASSEGTSGGVKETQYFGPGTRLLVL.

The table lists this clone with a count of one. The chain joins TRBV9 to TRBJ2-7; D may be TRBD2 (6 bases). The CDR3 consists of 12 residues. CDR1 is SGDLS, CDR2 YYNGEE, per germline. V was pared by 2 bases and J by 6 bases, with 9 bases between. The chain's CDR3 is CASSVLGGEQYF. The CDR3 DNA reads as TGTGCCAGCAGCGTTCTGGGGGGCGAGCAGTACTTC.

The chain uses TRBV5-1 and TRBJ2-3; 10 nucleotides match TRBD2. Germline values: CDR1 SGHRS, CDR2 YFSETQ. The CDR3 is 21 amino acids. The V segment lost 4 bases and the J segment 1 base; nucleotides outside the gene matches: 21. The CDR3 loop reads CASSLLLIPAGGSKGTDTQYF. As DNA, the CDR3 is TGCGCCAGCAGCCTACTTCTTATCCCAGCGGGGGGGAGTAAGGGCACAGATACGCAGTATTTT.

The CDR3, as DNA: TGTGCCAGCAGCTACCCCGATACTGCGGGTGGCTACACCTTC. It specifies CASSYPDTAGGYTF. V is TRBV5-8 and J is TRBJ1-2; no firm D call. V shed 3 bases and J shed 7 bases, with 16 bases lying between them. The CDR3 is 14 amino acids. CDR1 is SGHTS and CDR2 is YDEGEE in the germline V gene.

The chain joins TRBV9 to TRBJ1-5; 10 bases line up with TRBD1. Trimming at V came to 5 bases and at J to 5 bases, leaving 7 bases not matched to a gene. The CDR3 extends over 15 amino acids. Germline V gene sequence: CDR1 SGDLS, CDR2 YYNGEE. In DNA form, the CDR3 reads TGTGCCAGCAGTTTGGGTGACAGGGGGCATCAGCCCCAGCATTTT. It encodes CASSLGDRGHQPQHF.

This clone has a single count. DNA for the CDR3: TGTGCCAGCAGCTGGACTAGCGGGGGGGCCGCTGAGCAGTTCTTC. It codes for CASSWTSGGAAEQFF. The chain combines TRBV7-6 with TRBJ2-1; 15 nucleotides align to TRBD2. CDR1 is SGHVS and CDR2 is FNYEAQ in the germline V gene. The CDR3 sequence is 15 residues long. V shed 4 bases, J shed 9 bases, and the junction held 4 bases outside the gene matches.

The rearrangement uses TRBV6-6 and TRBJ2-2; TRBD1 or TRBD2 may be the D gene (5 bases each). Looked up from germline, CDR1 is MNHNY and CDR2 is SVGAGI (reference sequence). V shed 2 bases and J shed 2 bases, with 6 bases lying between them. CDR3 length: 14 amino acids. CDR3 amino acids: CASSYGGNTGELFF. In nucleotides, the CDR3 is TGTGCCAGCAGTTACGGGGGAAACACCGGGGAGCTGTTTTTT.

The chain recombines TRBV11-1 with TRBJ2-5; D remains unclear. The V end lost 1 base, the J end lost 7 bases, and 7 bases lay between the germline ends. CDR3 size: 12 residues. Germline V CDR1 and CDR2: SGHAT, FQDESV (reference sequence). The CDR3 coding sequence is TGTGCCAGCAGCTTAGATCGGTGGACCCAGTACTTC. Translation gives CASSLDRWTQYF. Variable domain in full (rest from reference TRBV11-1 and TRBJ2-5): EAEVAQSPRYKITEKSQAVAFWCDPISGHATLYWYRQILGQGPELLVQFQDESVVDDSQLPKDRFSAERLKGVDSTLKIQPAELGDSAMYLCASSLDRWTQYFGPGTRLLVL.

As concerns this clone: Other nucleotide sequences in the sample specify the same CDR3. The CDR3 sequence: CASSLGGTSYNEQFF. CDR3 DNA: TGCGCCAGCAGCTTAGGAGGGACTTCCTACAATGAGCAGTTCTTC. The chain combines TRBV5-1 with TRBJ2-1, with TRBD2 as a possible D gene (6 bases). V dropped 2 bases and J dropped 1 base, with 10 bases sitting between them. Germline CDR1 SGHRS, CDR2 YFSETQ. This CDR3 comprises 15 residues.

CDR3 residues: CASSARAVVNTEAFF. Written as DNA, the CDR3 is TGTGCCAGCAGCGCAAGGGCAGTCGTGAACACTGAAGCTTTCTTT. This chain connects TRBV7-9 to TRBJ1-1; no clear D gene. CDR3 length: 15 residues. The V and J ends lost 5 bases and 0 bases respectively, with 13 bases between them. Germline V gene data show CDR1 as SEHNR and CDR2 as FQNEAQ (reference sequence). Drawing the rest from reference TRBV7-9 and TRBJ1-1, the complete variable domain is DTGVSQNPRHKITKRGQNVTFRCDPISEHNRLYWYRQTLGQGPEFLTYFQNEAQLEKSRLLSDRFSAERPKGSFSTLEIQRTEQGDSAMYLCASSARAVVNTEAFFGQGTRLTVV.

J is TRBJ1-3 and V is TRBV5-6, with D possibly TRBD1 on 5 matching bases. Germline-derived CDR1 and CDR2 are SGHDT and YYEEEE. CDR3 size: 15 residues. The V end lost 2 bases, the J end lost 0 bases, and 9 bases lay between the germline ends. The CDR3 sequence is CASSFRGTSGNTIYF. DNA of the CDR3: TGTGCCAGCAGCTTCCGGGGGACCTCTGGAAACACCATATATTTT.

The chain is built from TRBV4-1 and TRBJ2-6; 10 bases fit TRBD1. Germline values: CDR1 MGHRA, CDR2 YSYEKL. Trimming at V came to 5 bases and at J to 0 bases, leaving 7 bases not matched to a gene. The CDR3 has 18 residues. CDR3 in amino acids: CASSIRTGGLSGANVLTF. The DNA for the CDR3 is TGCGCCAGCAGCATTCGGACAGGGGGACTCTCTGGGGCCAACGTCCTGACTTTC.

This clone is labeled medium-sized. At the DNA level, this CDR3 is encoded by other sequences in the same sample as well. The chain combines TRBV11-2 with TRBJ1-1; D gene unclear. The CDR3 spans 13 residues. The germline gives CDR1 SGHAT, CDR2 FQNNGV. Between the trimmed V and J ends, which lost 7 bases and 1 base, there was a span of 10 bases. CDR3 region: CASMRTANTEAFF. For the CDR3, the DNA is TGTGCCAGCATGAGGACGGCGAACACTGAAGCTTTCTTT.

Concerning this clone: Other DNA variants within this sample encode the same CDR3. The chain recombines TRBV9 with TRBJ1-3; no clear D. V shed 0 bases and J shed 0 bases, with 7 bases lying between them. This CDR3 is 15 amino acids long. Germline V gene lookup returns CDR1 SGDLS and CDR2 YYNGEE. For the CDR3, the DNA is TGTGCCAGCAGCGTAGTGGCCGACTCTGGAAACACCATATATTTT. Translation: CASSVVADSGNTIYF.

The chain employs TRBV15 and TRBJ2-3, with 8 bases aligning to TRBD1. CDR3 length equals 14 residues. Unmatched junction bases numbered 4, after V lost 6 bases and J lost 2 bases. Germline CDR1 reads LNHNV; CDR2 reads YYDKDF (reference sequence). CDR3 sequence reads: CATRRGQDTDTQYF. In DNA form, the CDR3 reads TGTGCCACCAGGAGGGGACAGGACACAGATACGCAGTATTTT.

This chain connects TRBV7-8 to TRBJ1-1; 11 positions match TRBD1. The CDR3 runs 14 residues. V dropped 5 bases and J dropped 5; count of bases not matched to a gene: 4. Germline lookup yields CDR1 SGHVS and CDR2 FQNEAQ. Here the CDR3 reads CASSHGQGATEAFF. The CDR3 bases are TGTGCCAGCAGCCATGGACAGGGGGCTACTGAAGCTTTCTTT.

This chain links TRBV5-1 with TRBJ1-1, with TRBD1 as a possible D gene (6 bases). The length of the CDR3 is 18 residues. V lost 3 bases to trimming and J lost 0 bases, with 21 bases between them. Per the germline V gene, CDR1 is SGHRS and CDR2 is YFSETQ. The CDR3 bases are TGCGCCAGCAGCTCAGAAAACAGGGCCGGGGGCTTGAACACTGAAGCTTTCTTT. This sequence encodes CASSSENRAGGLNTEAFF.

This clone was picked up one time. CDR3: CASSRTGWVQETQYF. CDR3 coding DNA: TGCGCCAGCAGCCGAACAGGGTGGGTCCAAGAGACCCAGTACTTC. The gene calls are TRBV5-1 and TRBJ2-5, with D possibly TRBD1 on 6 matching bases. There are 15 residues in the CDR3. CDR1 and CDR2 (germline): SGHRS, YFSETQ. The ends were cut back, 4 bases at V and 1 base at J, with 14 bases in the middle.

V and J are TRBV4-2 and TRBJ2-2; D uncertain. CDR1 is LGHNA and CDR2 is YNFKEQ in the germline V gene. This CDR3 has 17 residues. The ends were cut back, 2 bases at V and 4 bases at J, with 17 bases in the middle. In nucleotides, the CDR3 is TGTGCCAGCAGCCAAAACGGTAACAAAGTAGTCACCGGGGAGCTGTTTTTT. Protein sequence: CASSQNGNKVVTGELFF.

The chain combines TRBV19 with TRBJ1-1; D is unclear. Trimming stripped 1 base from V and 1 base from J, with 7 bases between. The CDR3 has 14 amino acids. Germline assignment: CDR1 LNHDA and CDR2 SQIVND (reference sequence). CDR3 residues: CASSIGSPNTEAFF. As DNA, the CDR3 is TGTGCCAGTAGTATAGGTAGTCCGAACACTGAAGCTTTCTTT.

The chain employs TRBV9 and TRBJ1-1; maybe TRBD1 (5 bases). Deletions cut 2 bases from V and 1 base from J, with 12 bases between. Germline values: CDR1 SGDLS, CDR2 YYNGEE. The CDR3 has 15 amino acids. Written as DNA, the CDR3 is TGTGCCAGCAGCGTCATCAAGGGGAGGAACACTGAAGCTTTCTTT. Translating gives CASSVIKGRNTEAFF.

The gene calls are TRBV7-2 and TRBJ1-5; 11 nucleotides match TRBD1. This CDR3 has 15 amino acids. V shed 4 bases and J 6 bases; nucleotides not matched to a gene: 5. CDR1 SGHTA and CDR2 FQGNSA come from the germline V gene. The DNA for the CDR3 is TGTGCCAGCAGCTCCCGGACAGGGGGCGGTCAGCCCCAGCATTTT. Protein product: CASSSRTGGGQPQHF.

For this clone: One junction end does not reproduce the germline sequence, and a read error may be involved. V and J are TRBV29-1 and TRBJ2-3, with 8 positions matching TRBD2. This CDR3 is 13 amino acids long. Per germline, CDR1 SQVTM and CDR2 ANQGSEA. CDR3 nucleotides: TGCAGCGCTGAAGCGGGAGGCACAGATACGCAGTATTTT. Encoded protein: CSAEAGGTDTQYF.

This clone was detected once. Here the CDR3 DNA reads TGTGCCAGTAGTATGCTCGGGGCCGAGAACACTGAAGCTTTCTTT. Its protein product is CASSMLGAENTEAFF. V gene TRBV19 combines with J gene TRBJ1-1, with D tentatively TRBD1 (5 bases). CDR3 length: 15 residues. With 3 bases removed from V and 1 base from J, the gap between germline ends came to 12 bases. Germline values: CDR1 LNHDA, CDR2 SQIVND (reference sequence).